This is a list of T cell receptor beta chains from one sample in a study of blood T cells in healthy people across ages. TCRdb processed the 5' RACE reads anew with MiXCR; each CDR3 protein has one entry. The sample lists about 780,000 distinct CDR3 sequences; more than 25% were seen once. A further study also used this sample, focusing on T cells of mothers and their children.

Material: blood. Every receptor here comes from a boy aged 10-17 years in good health. The CDR3 runs from the conserved cysteine through the conserved F or W. The order of the fields is clone size, V gene, D gene, J gene, CDR3 DNA, CDR3 protein. The D gene is left open where the match is weak. Expanded clones are given a class, and other clones once, few, many or no size at all.

size: -; V: TRBV2; D: TRBD1; J: TRBJ1-1; DNA: TGTGCCAGCACGCGACAGGGAGGAAGGACTGAAGCTTTCTTT; CDR3: CASTRQGGRTEAFF
size: -; V: TRBV11-2; D: TRBD2; J: TRBJ2-5; DNA: TGTGCCAGCAGCTTAGGGGACGTGGCTAGCGGGAAGATACAAGAGACCCAGTACTTC; CDR3: CASSLGDVASGKIQETQYF
size: few; V: TRBV9; D: TRBD2; J: TRBJ2-5; DNA: TGTGCCAGCACCGTGGGGGGGAACCAAGAGACCCAGTACTTC; CDR3: CASTVGGNQETQYF
size: -; V: TRBV6-9; D: TRBD2; J: TRBJ2-1; DNA: TGTGCCAGCAGCCCTCGTAGACTAGCAGGGTTCAATAAGCAGTTCTTC; CDR3: CASSPRRLAGFNKQFF
size: few; V: TRBV10-3; D: -; J: TRBJ1-2; DNA: TGTGCCACCGAGGGGGTCTGGGGCTATGGCTACACCTTC; CDR3: CATEGVWGYGYTF
size: -; V: TRBV7-9; D: -; J: TRBJ1-1; DNA: TGTGCCGTGGGTTGGAGGAGGAACACTGAAGCTTTCTTT; CDR3: CAVGWRRNTEAFF
size: few; V: TRBV6-1; D: -; J: TRBJ1-1; DNA: TGTGCCAGCAGTGAAATGGAGGGTTTTGGGAACACTGAAGCTTTCTTT; CDR3: CASSEMEGFGNTEAFF
size: few; V: TRBV5-1; D: TRBD2; J: TRBJ2-7; DNA: TGCGCCAGCAGCTCCGCTAGCGGGACCGTCTCCTACGAGCAGTACTTC; CDR3: CASSSASGTVSYEQYF
size: few; V: TRBV2; D: -; J: TRBJ1-1; DNA: TGTGCCAGCAGGGGTCGGGGGGTGAACACTGAAGCTTTCTTT; CDR3: CASRGRGVNTEAFF
size: -; V: TRBV7-2; D: TRBD2; J: TRBJ2-3; DNA: TGTGCCAGCAGCTTAGCGGGTAGCGGGGGGGCTTCAGATACGCAGTATTTT; CDR3: CASSLAGSGGASDTQYF
size: few; V: TRBV11-2; D: TRBD2; J: TRBJ2-3; DNA: TGTGCCAGCAGCTTATTTAGGACTAGAGATACGCAGTATTTT; CDR3: CASSLFRTRDTQYF
size: -; V: TRBV6-5; D: TRBD1; J: TRBJ1-1; DNA: TGTGCCAGCGGTGAACAGGGGGCGAACACTGAAGCTTTCTTT; CDR3: CASGEQGANTEAFF
size: -; V: TRBV12-3/TRBV12-4; D: -; J: TRBJ1-5; DNA: TGTGCCAGCCGGGGGATAAGCAATCAGCCCCAGCACTTT; CDR3: CASRGISNQPQHF
size: -; V: TRBV27; D: -; J: TRBJ2-7; DNA: TGTGCCAGCAGTTTATCATCCGGGACCGCCTACGAGCAGTACTTC; CDR3: CASSLSSGTAYEQYF
size: -; V: TRBV6-5; D: -; J: TRBJ1-1; DNA: TGTGCCAGCAGTCGGGGGACACGGGAAGCTTTCTTT; CDR3: CASSRGTREAFF
size: -; V: TRBV13; D: -; J: TRBJ2-5; DNA: TGTGCCAGCAGCTTACGTCAACGTATGGGAGAGACCCAGTACTTC; CDR3: CASSLRQRMGETQYF
size: -; V: TRBV3-1; D: -; J: TRBJ2-7; DNA: TGTGCCAGCAGCCACGCTCGGGTAAGCTCCTACGAGCAGTACTTC; CDR3: CASSHARVSSYEQYF
size: -; V: TRBV20-1; D: TRBD1; J: TRBJ1-1; DNA: TGCAGTGCTAGACTCACTGCAGGGGGCGGGGGCACTGAAGCTTTCTTT; CDR3: CSARLTAGGGGTEAFF
size: -; V: TRBV12-3/TRBV12-4; D: -; J: TRBJ2-5; DNA: TGTGCCAGCAGTTTGGTAGGGGATAAGCAGTACTTC; CDR3: CASSLVGDKQYF
size: few; V: TRBV7-3; D: TRBD2; J: TRBJ2-5; DNA: TGTGCCAGCAGCGCGGCCCCTAGCGGGGGACAAGAGACCCAGTACTTC; CDR3: CASSAAPSGGQETQYF
size: -; V: TRBV7-9; D: -; J: TRBJ1-2; DNA: TGTGCCAGCAGCCCCAGGCCCCCCCACAGGGCCCCCAACTATGGCTACACCTTC; CDR3: CASSPRPPHRAPNYGYTF
size: -; V: TRBV25-1; D: -; J: TRBJ2-1; DNA: TGTGCCAGCAGTGACGAGGACGGGCGGAATGAGCAGTTCTTC; CDR3: CASSDEDGRNEQFF
size: -; V: TRBV5-1; D: TRBD2; J: TRBJ2-1; DNA: TGCGCCAGCAGCGTCCAACTAGCGGGGGACTACAATGAGCAGTTCTTC; CDR3: CASSVQLAGDYNEQFF
size: -; V: TRBV29-1; D: TRBD2; J: TRBJ2-1; DNA: TGCAGCGGAATAACTAGCGGGGGGGCCGGTGAGCAGTTCTTC; CDR3: CSGITSGGAGEQFF
size: -; V: TRBV5-1; D: -; J: TRBJ2-3; DNA: TGCTTGAGGGGCGGCACAGATACGCAGTATTTT; CDR3: CLRGGTDTQYF
size: -; V: TRBV5-1; D: -; J: TRBJ2-1; DNA: TGCGCCAGCAGCTCACGAGGGGGTGGGGCTGAGCAGTTCTTC; CDR3: CASSSRGGGAEQFF
size: few; V: TRBV6-5; D: -; J: TRBJ1-6; DNA: TGTGCCAGCCGGGACGGTGATTATTCACCCCTCCACTTT; CDR3: CASRDGDYSPLHF
size: few; V: TRBV3-1; D: TRBD2; J: TRBJ2-5; DNA: TGTGCCAGCAGTCGAAGCATAGCGGGGGGGCAAGAGACCCAGTACTTC; CDR3: CASSRSIAGGQETQYF
size: -; V: TRBV30; D: -; J: TRBJ1-2; DNA: TGTGCCTGGAGGATAGGGGGAGGCTACACCTTC; CDR3: CAWRIGGGYTF
size: -; V: TRBV3-1; D: TRBD1; J: TRBJ2-7; DNA: TGTGCCAGCAGCCGAGCGGGACAGGGAAGGGGCGAGCAGTACTTC; CDR3: CASSRAGQGRGEQYF
size: -; V: TRBV12-3/TRBV12-4; D: -; J: TRBJ1-5; DNA: TGTGCCAGCAGTTTACCAGCCACCAATCAGCCCCAGCATTTT; CDR3: CASSLPATNQPQHF
size: -; V: TRBV20-1; D: TRBD1; J: TRBJ1-2; DNA: TGCAGTGCTAGAGGGGTGGGGACAGGGCTTAATCACACCTTC; CDR3: CSARGVGTGLNHTF
size: -; V: TRBV30; D: -; J: TRBJ1-2; DNA: TGTGCCTGGAGTGTTACCGCCTACGGCTACACCTTC; CDR3: CAWSVTAYGYTF
size: -; V: TRBV28; D: TRBD1; J: TRBJ2-7; DNA: TGTGCCAGCAGGCAACAGGGGGCCTACGAGCAGTACTTC; CDR3: CASRQQGAYEQYF